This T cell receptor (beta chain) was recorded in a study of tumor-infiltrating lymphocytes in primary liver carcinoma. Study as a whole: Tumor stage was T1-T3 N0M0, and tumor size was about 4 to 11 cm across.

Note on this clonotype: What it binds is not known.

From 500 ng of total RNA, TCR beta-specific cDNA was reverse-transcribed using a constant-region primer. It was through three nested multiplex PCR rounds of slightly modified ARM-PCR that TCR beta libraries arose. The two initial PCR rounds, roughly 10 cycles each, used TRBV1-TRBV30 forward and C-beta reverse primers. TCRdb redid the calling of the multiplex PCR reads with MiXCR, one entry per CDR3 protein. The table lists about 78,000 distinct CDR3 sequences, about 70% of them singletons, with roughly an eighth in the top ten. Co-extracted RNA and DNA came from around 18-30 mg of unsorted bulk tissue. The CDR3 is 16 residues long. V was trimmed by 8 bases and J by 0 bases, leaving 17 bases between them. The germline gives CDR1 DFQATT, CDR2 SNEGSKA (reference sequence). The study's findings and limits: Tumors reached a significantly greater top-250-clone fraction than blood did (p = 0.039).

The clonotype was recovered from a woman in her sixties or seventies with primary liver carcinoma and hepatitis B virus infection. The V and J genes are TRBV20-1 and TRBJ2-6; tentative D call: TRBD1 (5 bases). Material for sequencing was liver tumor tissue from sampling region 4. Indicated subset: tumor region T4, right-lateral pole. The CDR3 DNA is TGCAGTACCCCACAAGGGGCCCCCTCTGGGGCCAACGTCCTGACTTTC. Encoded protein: CSTPQGAPSGANVLTF.